This T cell receptor beta chain derives from a study of human T cells and chemical hapten exposure. Each CDR3 protein gets one entry after TCRdb re-called the RACE reads with MiXCR. Of about 34,000 distinct CDR3 sequences listed, less than 6% are singletons. The time point here: healthy volunteer bleed at 6 weeks. Unseparated into fractions, whole blood served as the source from which total RNA was extracted. With 3 bases removed from V and 6 bases from J, the gap between germline ends came to 11 bases. The germline V gene encodes CDR1 SGHKS and CDR2 YYEKEE (reference sequence). The CDR3 loop spans 13 amino acids.

The sequenced sample was whole blood. The rearrangement links TRBV5-5 to TRBJ2-3, with D unresolved. This sequence originates from a human donor in good health. Some clones in this sample may be carry-over from other donors' samples. Here the CDR3 reads CASSYPASDTQYF. In DNA, the CDR3 is TGTGCCAGCAGCTACCCCGCCAGCGATACGCAGTATTTT. The full variable domain, with the rest looked up from reference TRBV5-5 and TRBJ2-3, is DAGVTQSPTHLIKTRGQQVTLRCSPISGHKSVSWYQQVLGQGPQFIFQYYEKEERGRGNFPDRFSARQFPNYSSELNVNALLLGDSALYLCASSYPASDTQYFGPGTRLTVL.